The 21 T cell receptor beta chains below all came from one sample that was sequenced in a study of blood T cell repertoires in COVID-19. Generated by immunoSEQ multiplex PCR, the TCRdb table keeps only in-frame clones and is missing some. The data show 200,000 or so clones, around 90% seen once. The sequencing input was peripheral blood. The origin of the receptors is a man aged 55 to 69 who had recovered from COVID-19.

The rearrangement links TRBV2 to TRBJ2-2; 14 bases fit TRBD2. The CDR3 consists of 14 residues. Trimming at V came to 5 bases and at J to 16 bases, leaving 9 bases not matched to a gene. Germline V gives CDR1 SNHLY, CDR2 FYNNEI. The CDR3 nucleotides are TGTGCCAGCAGTTGGACTAGCGGGAGGCCCCGTGCGTTTTTT. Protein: CASSWTSGRPRAFF.

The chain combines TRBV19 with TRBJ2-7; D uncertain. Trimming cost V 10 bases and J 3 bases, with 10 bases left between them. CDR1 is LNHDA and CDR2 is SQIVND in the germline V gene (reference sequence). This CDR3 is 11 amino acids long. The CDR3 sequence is CATSVNYEQYF. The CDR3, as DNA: TGTGCCACCTCGGTTAACTACGAGCAGTACTTC.

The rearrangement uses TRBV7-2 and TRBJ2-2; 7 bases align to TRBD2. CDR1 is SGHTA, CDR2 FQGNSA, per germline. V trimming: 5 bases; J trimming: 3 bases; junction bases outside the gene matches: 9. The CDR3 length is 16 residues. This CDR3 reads CASSPRASGYTGELFF. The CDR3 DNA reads TGTGCCAGCAGCCCCCGAGCTAGCGGCTACACCGGGGAGCTGTTTTTT. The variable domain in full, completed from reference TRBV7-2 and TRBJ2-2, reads GAGVSQSPSNKVTEKGKDVELRCDPISGHTALYWYRQSLGQGLEFLIYFQGNSAPDKSGLPSDRFSAERTGGSVSTLTIQRTQQEDSAVYLCASSPRASGYTGELFFGEGSRLTVL.

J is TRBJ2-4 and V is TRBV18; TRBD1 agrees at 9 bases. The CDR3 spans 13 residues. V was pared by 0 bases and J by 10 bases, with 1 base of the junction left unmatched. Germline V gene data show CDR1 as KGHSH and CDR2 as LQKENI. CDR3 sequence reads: CASSPPGQGIQYF. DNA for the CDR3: TGTGCCAGCTCACCACCGGGACAGGGAATTCAGTACTTC.

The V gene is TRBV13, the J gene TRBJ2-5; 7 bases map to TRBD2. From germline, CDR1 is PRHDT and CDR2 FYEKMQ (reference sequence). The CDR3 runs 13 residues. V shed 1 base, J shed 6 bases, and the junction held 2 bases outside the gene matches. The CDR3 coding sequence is TGTGCCAGCAGCTTAGAGACTAGCAAGACCCAGTACTTC. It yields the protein CASSLETSKTQYF. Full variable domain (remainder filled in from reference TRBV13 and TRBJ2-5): AAGVIQSPRHLIKEKRETATLKCYPIPRHDTVYWYQQGPGQDPQFLISFYEKMQSDKGSIPDRFSAQQFSDYHSELNMSSLELGDSALYFCASSLETSKTQYFGPGTRLLVL.

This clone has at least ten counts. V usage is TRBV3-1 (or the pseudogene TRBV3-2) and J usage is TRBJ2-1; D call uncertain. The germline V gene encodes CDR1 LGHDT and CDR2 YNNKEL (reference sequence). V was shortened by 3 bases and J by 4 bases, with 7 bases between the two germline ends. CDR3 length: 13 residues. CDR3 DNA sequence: TGTGCCAGCAGCCATTTGACTTACAATGAGCAGTTCTTC. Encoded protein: CASSHLTYNEQFF.

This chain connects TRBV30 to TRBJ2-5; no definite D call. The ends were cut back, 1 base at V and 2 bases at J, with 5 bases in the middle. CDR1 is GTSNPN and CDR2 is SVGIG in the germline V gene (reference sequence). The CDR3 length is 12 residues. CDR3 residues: CAWSGHQETQYF. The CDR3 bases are TGTGCCTGGAGTGGACATCAAGAGACCCAGTACTTC.

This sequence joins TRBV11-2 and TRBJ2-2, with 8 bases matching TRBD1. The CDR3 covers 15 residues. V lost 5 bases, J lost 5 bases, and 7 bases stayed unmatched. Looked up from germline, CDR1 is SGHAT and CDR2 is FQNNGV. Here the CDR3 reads CASSVTGGRTGELFF. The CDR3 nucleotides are TGTGCCAGCAGCGTAACAGGGGGTCGGACCGGGGAGCTGTTTTTT.

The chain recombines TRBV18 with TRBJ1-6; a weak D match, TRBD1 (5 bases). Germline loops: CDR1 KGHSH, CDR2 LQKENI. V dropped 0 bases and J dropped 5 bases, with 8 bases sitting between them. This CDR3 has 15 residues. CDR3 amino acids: CASSPPGRDNSPLHF. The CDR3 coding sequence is TGTGCCAGCTCACCACCGGGCAGGGATAATTCACCCCTCCACTTT.

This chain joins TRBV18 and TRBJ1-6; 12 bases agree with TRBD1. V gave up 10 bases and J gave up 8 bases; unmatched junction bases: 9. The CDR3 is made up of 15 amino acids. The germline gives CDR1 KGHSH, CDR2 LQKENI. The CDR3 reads CATTGTGGQDSPLHF. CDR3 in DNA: TGTGCCACCACCGGGACAGGGGGCCAAGATTCACCCCTCCACTTT.

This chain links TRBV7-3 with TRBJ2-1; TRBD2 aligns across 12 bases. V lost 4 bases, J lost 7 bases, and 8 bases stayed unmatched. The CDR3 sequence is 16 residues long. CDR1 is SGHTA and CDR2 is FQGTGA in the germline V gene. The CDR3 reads CASSSRTSGKRNEQFF. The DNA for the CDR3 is TGTGCCAGCAGCTCCCGGACTAGCGGGAAACGGAATGAGCAGTTCTTC.

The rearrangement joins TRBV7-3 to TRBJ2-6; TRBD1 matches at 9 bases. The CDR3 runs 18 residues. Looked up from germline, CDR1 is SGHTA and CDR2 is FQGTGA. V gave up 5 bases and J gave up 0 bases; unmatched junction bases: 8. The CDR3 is CASSEGTGPFSGANVLTF. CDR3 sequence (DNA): TGTGCCAGCAGCGAGGGGACAGGGCCCTTCTCTGGGGCCAACGTCCTGACTTTC.

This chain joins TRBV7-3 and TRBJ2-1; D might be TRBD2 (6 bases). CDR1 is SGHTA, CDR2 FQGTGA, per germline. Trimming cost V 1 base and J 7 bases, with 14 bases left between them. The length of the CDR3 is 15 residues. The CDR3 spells CASSLMRGDWNEQFF. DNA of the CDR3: TGTGCCAGCAGCTTAATGCGCGGGGACTGGAATGAGCAGTTCTTC.

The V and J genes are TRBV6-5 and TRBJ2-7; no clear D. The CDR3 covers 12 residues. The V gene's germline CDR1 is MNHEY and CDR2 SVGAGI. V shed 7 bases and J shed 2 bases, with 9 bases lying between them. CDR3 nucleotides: TGTGCCAGCAATACTCAACCCTACGAGCAGTACTTC. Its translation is CASNTQPYEQYF.

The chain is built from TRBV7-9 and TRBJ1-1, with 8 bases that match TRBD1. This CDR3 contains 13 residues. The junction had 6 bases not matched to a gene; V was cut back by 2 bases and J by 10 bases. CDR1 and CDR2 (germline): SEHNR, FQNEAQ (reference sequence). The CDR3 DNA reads TGTGCCAGCAGCTTAAACAGGGGGGATGCAGCTTTCTTT. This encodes CASSLNRGDAAFF.

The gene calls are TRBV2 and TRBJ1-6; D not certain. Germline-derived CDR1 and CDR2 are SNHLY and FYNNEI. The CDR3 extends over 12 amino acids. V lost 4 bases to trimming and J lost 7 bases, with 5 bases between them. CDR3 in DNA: TGTGCCAGCAGTGCTCAGAATTCACCCCTCCACTTT. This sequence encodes CASSAQNSPLHF.

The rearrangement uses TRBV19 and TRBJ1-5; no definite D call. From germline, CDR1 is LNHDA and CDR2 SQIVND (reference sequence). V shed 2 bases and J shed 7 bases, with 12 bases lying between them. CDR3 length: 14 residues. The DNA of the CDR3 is TGTGCCAGTAGTATAAGCAGGCAAGCACAGCCCCAGCATTTT. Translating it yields CASSISRQAQPQHF.

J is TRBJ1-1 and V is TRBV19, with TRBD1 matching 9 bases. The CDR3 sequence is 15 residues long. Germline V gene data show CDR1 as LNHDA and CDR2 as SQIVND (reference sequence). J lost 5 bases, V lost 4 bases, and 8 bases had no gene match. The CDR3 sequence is CASSTNRGLWTEAFF. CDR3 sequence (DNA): TGTGCCAGTAGTACCAACAGGGGGCTTTGGACTGAAGCTTTCTTT.

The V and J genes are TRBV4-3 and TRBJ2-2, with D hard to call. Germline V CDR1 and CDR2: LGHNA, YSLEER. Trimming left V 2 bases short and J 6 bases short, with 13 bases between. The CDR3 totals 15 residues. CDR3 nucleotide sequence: TGCGCCAGCAGCCAATCCCACTCGGCGGCCGGGGAGCTGTTTTTT. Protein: CASSQSHSAAGELFF.

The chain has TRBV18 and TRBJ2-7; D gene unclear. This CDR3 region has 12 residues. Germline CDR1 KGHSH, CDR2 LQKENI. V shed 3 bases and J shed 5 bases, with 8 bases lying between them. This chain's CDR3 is CASSPRLDEQYF. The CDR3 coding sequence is TGTGCCAGCTCACCGCGGCTTGACGAGCAGTACTTC.

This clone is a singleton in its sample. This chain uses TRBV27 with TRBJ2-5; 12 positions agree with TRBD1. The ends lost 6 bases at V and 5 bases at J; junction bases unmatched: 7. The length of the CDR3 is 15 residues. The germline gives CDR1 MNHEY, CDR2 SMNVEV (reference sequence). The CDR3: CASRPGTGGWETQYF. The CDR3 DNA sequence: TGTGCCAGCAGACCCGGGACAGGGGGCTGGGAGACCCAGTACTTC.